This T cell receptor (beta chain) was identified in a study of shared clonotypes between healthy human individuals. General study results and limits: Tissue TCR repertoires likely differ from these blood-only repertoires.

Worth noting for this clone: Its antigen is unidentified.

The CDR3 covers 14 residues. Trimming took off 2 bases at V and 3 bases at J, with 11 bases between the two ends. Germline V gives CDR1 SGHRS, CDR2 YFSETQ. Evenly divided among several immunoSEQ plates was the genomic DNA of each subset. The table came from immunoSEQ multiplex PCR; TCRdb's copy has only in-frame clones and leaves some out. The data hold roughly 700,000 clones, with approximately 79% observed a single time. The gene calls are TRBV5-1 and TRBJ1-2; weak D call: TRBD1 (6 bases). The receptor was derived from a woman aged 25-40 years in good health. The sequenced material came from memory CD4+ T cells sorted from blood. The subset denotes: CD45RA-negative fraction. CDR3: CASSFGGRYYGYTF. Written as DNA, the CDR3 is TGCGCCAGCAGCTTCGGGGGGCGCTACTATGGCTACACCTTC. Based on the CDR3 plus reference TRBV5-1 and TRBJ1-2, the full variable domain is KAGVTQTPRYLIKTRGQQVTLSCSPISGHRSVSWYQQTPGQGLQFLFEYFSETQRNKGNFPGRFSGRQFSNSRSEMNVSTLELGDSALYLCASSFGGRYYGYTFGSGTRLTVV.